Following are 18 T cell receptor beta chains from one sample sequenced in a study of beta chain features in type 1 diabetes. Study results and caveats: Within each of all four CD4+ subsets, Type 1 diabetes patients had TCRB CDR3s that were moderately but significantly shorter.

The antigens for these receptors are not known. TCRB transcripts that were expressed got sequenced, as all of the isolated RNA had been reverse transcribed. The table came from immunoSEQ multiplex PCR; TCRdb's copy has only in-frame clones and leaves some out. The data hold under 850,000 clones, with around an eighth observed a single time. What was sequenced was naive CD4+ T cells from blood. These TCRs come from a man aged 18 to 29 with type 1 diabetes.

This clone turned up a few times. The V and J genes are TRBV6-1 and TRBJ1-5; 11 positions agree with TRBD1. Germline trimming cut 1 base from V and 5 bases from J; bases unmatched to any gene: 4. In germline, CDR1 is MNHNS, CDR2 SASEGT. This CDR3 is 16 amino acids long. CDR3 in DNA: TGTGCCAGCAGTGAAGGGACAGGGGGCGCGGATCAGCCCCAGCATTTT. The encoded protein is CASSEGTGGADQPQHF.

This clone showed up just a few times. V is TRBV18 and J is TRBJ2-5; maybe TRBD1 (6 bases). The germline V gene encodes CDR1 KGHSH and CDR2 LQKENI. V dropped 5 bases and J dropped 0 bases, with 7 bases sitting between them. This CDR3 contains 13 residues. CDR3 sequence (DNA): TGTGCCAGCTCAGGGACACACCAAGAGACCCAGTACTTC. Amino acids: CASSGTHQETQYF.

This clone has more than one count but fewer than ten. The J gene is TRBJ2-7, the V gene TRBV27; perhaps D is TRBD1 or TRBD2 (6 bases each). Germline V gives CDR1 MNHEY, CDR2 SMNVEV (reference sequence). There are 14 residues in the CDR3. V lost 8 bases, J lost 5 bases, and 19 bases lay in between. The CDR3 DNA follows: TGTGCCAGCCACCGTTTGGGGGGCCCCCACGAGCAGTACTTC. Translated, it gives CASHRLGGPHEQYF.

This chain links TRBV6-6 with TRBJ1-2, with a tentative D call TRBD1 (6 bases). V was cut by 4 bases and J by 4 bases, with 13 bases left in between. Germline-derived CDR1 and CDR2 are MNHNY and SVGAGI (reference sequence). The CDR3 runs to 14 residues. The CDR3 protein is CASSSTGKSYGYTF. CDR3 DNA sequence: TGTGCCAGCAGTTCAACAGGGAAGAGCTATGGCTACACCTTC.

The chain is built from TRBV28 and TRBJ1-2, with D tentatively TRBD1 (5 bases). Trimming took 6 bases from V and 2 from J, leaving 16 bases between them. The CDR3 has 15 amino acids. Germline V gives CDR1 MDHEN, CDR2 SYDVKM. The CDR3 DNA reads TGTGCCAGCAGCCCCGGGGCCGGGGGGAACTATGGCTACACCTTC. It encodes CASSPGAGGNYGYTF.

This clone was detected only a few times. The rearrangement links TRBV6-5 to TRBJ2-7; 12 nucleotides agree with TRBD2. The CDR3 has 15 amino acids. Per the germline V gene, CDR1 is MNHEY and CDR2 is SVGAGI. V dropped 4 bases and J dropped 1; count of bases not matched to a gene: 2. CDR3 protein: CASSSTSGGSYEQYF. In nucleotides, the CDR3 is TGTGCCAGCAGTTCGACTAGCGGGGGATCCTACGAGCAGTACTTC.

CDR3 nucleotide sequence: TGTGCCATCAGTGAGTCGGAGTTCTTTCAACGAGATACGCAGTATTTT. It yields the protein CAISESEFFQRDTQYF. The J gene is TRBJ2-3, the V gene TRBV10-3; D remains unclear. The germline CDR1 and CDR2 sequences are ENHRY and SYGVKD. The V end lost 0 bases, the J end lost 5 bases, and 15 bases lay between the germline ends. The CDR3 is 16 residues long.

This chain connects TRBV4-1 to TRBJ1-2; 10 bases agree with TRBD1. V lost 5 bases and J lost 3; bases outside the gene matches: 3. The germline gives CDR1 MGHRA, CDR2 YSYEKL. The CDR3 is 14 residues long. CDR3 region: CASSRGTGDYGYTF. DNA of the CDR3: TGCGCCAGCAGCAGAGGGACAGGGGACTATGGCTACACCTTC.

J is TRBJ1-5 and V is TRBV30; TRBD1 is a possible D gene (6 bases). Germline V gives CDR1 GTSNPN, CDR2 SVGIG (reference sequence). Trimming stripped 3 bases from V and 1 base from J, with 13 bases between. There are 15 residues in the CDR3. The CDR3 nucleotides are TGTGCCTGGAGCCAACAGGGTTTAAGCAATCAGCCCCAGCATTTT. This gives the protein CAWSQQGLSNQPQHF. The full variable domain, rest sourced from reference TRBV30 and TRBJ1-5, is SQTIHQWPATLVQPVGSPLSLECTVEGTSNPNLYWYRQAAGRGLQLLFYSVGIGQISSEVPQNLSASRPQDRQFILSSKKLLLSDSGFYLCAWSQQGLSNQPQHFGDGTRLSIL.

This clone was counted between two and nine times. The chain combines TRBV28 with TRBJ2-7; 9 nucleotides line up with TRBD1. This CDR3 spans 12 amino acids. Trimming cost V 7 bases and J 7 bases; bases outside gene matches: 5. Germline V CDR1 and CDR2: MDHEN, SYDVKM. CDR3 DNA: TGTGCCAGCAACGGGGACAGGGAGGAGCAGTACTTC. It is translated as CASNGDREEQYF.

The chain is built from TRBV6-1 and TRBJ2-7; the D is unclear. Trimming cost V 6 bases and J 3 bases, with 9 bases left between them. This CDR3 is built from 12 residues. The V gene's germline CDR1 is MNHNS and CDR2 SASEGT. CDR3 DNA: TGTGCCAGCAGACTTGACCACTACGAGCAGTACTTC. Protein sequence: CASRLDHYEQYF.

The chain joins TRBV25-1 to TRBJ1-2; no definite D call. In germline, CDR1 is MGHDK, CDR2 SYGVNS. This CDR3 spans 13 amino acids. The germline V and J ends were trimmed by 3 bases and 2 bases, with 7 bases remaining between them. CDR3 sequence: CASSESTNYGYTF. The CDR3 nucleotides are TGTGCCAGCAGTGAGTCAACCAACTATGGCTACACCTTC.

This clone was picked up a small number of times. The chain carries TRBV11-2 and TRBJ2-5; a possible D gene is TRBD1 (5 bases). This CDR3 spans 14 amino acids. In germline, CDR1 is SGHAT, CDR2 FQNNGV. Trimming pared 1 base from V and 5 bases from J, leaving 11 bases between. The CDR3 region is CASSLVQGSETQYF. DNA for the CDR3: TGTGCCAGCAGCTTAGTTCAGGGTTCCGAGACCCAGTACTTC.

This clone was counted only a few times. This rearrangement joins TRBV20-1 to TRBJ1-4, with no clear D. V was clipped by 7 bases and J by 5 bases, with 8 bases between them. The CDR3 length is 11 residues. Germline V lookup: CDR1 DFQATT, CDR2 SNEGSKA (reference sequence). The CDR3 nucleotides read TGCAGTGGGGCCCAGAATGAAAAACTGTTTTTT. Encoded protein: CSGAQNEKLFF.

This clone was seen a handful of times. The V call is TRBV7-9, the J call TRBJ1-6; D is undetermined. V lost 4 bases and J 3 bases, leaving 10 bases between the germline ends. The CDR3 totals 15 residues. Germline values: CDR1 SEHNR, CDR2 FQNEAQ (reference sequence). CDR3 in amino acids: CASSSAGSYNSPLHF. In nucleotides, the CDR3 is TGTGCCAGCAGCTCCGCGGGGAGCTATAATTCACCCCTCCACTTT. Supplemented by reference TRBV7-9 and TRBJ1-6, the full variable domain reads DTGVSQNPRHKITKRGQNVTFRCDPISEHNRLYWYRQTLGQGPEFLTYFQNEAQLEKSRLLSDRFSAERPKGSFSTLEIQRTEQGDSAMYLCASSSAGSYNSPLHFGNGTRLTVT.

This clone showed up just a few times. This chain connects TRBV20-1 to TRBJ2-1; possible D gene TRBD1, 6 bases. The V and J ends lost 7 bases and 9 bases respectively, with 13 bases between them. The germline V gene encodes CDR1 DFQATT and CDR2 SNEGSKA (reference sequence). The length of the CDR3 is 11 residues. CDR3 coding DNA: TGCAGTGTTCTCCAGGGGTCTGAGCAGTTCTTC. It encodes CSVLQGSEQFF.

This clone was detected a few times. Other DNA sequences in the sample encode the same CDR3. The CDR3 nucleotides read TGCGCCAGCAGCCAAGGGGCGGGGCCCTCCTACGAGCAGTACTTC. Translating gives CASSQGAGPSYEQYF. This chain links TRBV4-1 with TRBJ2-7; TRBD2 might be the D (6 bases). Germline loops: CDR1 MGHRA, CDR2 YSYEKL. CDR3 length: 15 residues. V was pared by 1 base and J by 0 bases, with 10 bases between.

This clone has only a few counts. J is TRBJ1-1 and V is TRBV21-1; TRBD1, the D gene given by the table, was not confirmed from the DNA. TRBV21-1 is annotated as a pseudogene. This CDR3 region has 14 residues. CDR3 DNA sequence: TGTGCCAGCACTTATGACAAAAGTGGGACTGAAGCTTTCTTT. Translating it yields CASTYDKSGTEAFF.